This T cell receptor beta chain was obtained from a study of cytomegalovirus exposure and HLA in healthy donors. Turning to the study itself: Assignment to the Caucasian-associated ancestry cluster applied to approximately 80% of the approximately 380 genotyped donors.

The CDR3 sequence is 12 residues long. V lost 2 bases, J lost 1 base, and 2 bases lay in between. Germline CDR1 PRHDT, CDR2 FYEKMQ (reference sequence). A note on this clone: The antigen is undetermined.

Researchers ran the PCR with 60 Vbeta and 13 Jbeta primers. TCRdb's table, derived via immunoSEQ multiplex PCR, lists solely in-frame clones and lacks some. The table lists about 160,000 clones, 65% to 80% of them singletons. Despite likely unrecorded immune exposures, the donors were nominally healthy at the time of sampling. Study conclusions and caveats: Further analysis, carried out later, found HLA-associated TCR beta chains more clonally expanded than equally common other chains.

This clonotype was sampled from a man aged 40-50 years in good health and CMV-seronegative. The material sequenced was PBMCs. V gene TRBV13 combines with J gene TRBJ1-1; D gene ambiguous. The CDR3 region has the DNA TGTGCCAGCAGCTTACAGAACACTGAAGCTTTCTTT. Translated: CASSLQNTEAFF. Filled out from reference TRBV13 and TRBJ1-1, the complete variable domain reads AAGVIQSPRHLIKEKRETATLKCYPIPRHDTVYWYQQGPGQDPQFLISFYEKMQSDKGSIPDRFSAQQFSDYHSELNMSSLELGDSALYFCASSLQNTEAFFGQGTRLTVV.